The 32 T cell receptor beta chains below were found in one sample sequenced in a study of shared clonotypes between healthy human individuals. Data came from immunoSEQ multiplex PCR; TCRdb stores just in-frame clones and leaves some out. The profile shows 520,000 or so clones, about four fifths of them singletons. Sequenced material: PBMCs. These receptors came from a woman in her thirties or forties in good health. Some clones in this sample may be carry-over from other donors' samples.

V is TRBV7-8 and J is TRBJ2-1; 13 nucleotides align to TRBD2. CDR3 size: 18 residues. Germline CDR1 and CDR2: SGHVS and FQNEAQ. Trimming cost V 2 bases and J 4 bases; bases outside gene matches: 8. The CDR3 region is CASSLIIRTSGSYNEQFF. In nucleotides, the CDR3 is TGTGCCAGCAGCTTAATTATTCGGACTAGCGGGAGTTACAATGAGCAGTTCTTC. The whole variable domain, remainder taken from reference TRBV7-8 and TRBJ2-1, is GAGVSQSPRYKVAKRGQDVALRCDPISGHVSLFWYQQALGQGPEFLTYFQNEAQLDKSGLPSDRFFAERPEGSVSTLKIQRTQQEDSAVYLCASSLIIRTSGSYNEQFFGPGTRLTVL.

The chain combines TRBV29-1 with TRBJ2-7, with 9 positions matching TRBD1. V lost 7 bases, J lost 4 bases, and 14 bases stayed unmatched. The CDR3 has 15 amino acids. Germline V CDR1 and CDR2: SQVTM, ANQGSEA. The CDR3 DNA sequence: TGCAGCGCCTGCGACCAACAGGGGGCTGCGTACGAGCAGTACTTC. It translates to CSACDQQGAAYEQYF.

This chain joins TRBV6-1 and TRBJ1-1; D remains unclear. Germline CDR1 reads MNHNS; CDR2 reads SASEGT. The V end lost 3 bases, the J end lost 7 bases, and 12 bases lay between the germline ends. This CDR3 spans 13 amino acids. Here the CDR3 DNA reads TGTGCCAGCAGTGATGAGGTATGGAATGAAGCTTTCTTT. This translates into CASSDEVWNEAFF.

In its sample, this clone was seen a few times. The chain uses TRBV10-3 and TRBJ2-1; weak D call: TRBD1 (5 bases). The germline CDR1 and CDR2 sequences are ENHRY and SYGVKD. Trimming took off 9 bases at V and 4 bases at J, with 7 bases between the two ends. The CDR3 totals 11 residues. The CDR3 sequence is CAIRGYNEQFF. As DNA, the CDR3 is TGTGCCATTAGGGGTTACAATGAGCAGTTCTTC.

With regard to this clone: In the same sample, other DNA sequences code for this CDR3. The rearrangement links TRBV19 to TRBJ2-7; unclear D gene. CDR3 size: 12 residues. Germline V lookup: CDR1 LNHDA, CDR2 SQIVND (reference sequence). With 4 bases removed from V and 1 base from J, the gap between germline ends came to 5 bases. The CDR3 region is CASSTSSYEQYF. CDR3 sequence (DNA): TGTGCCAGTAGTACCTCTTCCTACGAGCAGTACTTC.

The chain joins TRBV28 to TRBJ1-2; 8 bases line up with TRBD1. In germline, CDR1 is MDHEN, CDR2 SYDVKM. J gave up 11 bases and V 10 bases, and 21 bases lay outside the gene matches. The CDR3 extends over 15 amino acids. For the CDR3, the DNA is TGTGCCACAACAACCCCCCGGACAGGGATTCGGTTGTACACCTTC. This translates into CATTTPRTGIRLYTF.

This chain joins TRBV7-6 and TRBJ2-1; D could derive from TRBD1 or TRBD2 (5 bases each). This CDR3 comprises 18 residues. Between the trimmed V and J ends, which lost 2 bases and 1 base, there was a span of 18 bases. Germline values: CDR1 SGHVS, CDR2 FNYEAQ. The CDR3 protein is CASSLLGTGTPSYNEQFF. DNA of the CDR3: TGTGCCAGCAGCTTATTGGGAACCGGGACCCCGTCCTACAATGAGCAGTTCTTC.

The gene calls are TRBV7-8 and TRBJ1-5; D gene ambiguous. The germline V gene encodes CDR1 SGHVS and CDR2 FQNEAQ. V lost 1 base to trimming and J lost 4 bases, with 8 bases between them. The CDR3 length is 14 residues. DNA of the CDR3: TGTGCCAGCAGCTTAGGACAAACAAATCAGCCCCAGCATTTT. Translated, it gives CASSLGQTNQPQHF.

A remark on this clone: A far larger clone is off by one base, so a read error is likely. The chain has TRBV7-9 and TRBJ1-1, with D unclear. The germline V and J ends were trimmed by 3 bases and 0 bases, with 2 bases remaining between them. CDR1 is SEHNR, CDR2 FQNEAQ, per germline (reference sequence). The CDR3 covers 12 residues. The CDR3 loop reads CASSFMNTEAFF. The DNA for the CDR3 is TGTGCCAGCAGCTTCATGAACACTGAAGCTTTCTTT.

This CDR3 reads CASSPGLGGRYEQYF. The CDR3 region has the DNA TGTGCCAGCAGCCCAGGACTAGGTGGACGGTACGAGCAGTACTTC. V and J are TRBV27 and TRBJ2-7; 7 bases are shared with TRBD2. Trimming cost V 6 bases and J 4 bases; bases outside gene matches: 12. Per germline, CDR1 MNHEY and CDR2 SMNVEV (reference sequence). The CDR3 consists of 15 residues.

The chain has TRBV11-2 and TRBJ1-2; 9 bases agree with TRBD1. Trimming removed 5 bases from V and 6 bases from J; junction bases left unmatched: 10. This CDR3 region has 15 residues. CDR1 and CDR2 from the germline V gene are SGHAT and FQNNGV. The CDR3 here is CASSAGQGLTDGYTF. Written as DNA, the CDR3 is TGTGCCAGCAGCGCTGGACAGGGGCTTACCGATGGCTACACCTTC.

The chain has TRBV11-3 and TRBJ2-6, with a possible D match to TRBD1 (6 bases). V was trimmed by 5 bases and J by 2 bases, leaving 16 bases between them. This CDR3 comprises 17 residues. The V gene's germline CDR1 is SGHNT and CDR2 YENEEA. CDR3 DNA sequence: TGTGCCAGCAGCGGCGGACAGTCCTTTGCTGGGGCCAACGTCCTGACTTTC. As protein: CASSGGQSFAGANVLTF.

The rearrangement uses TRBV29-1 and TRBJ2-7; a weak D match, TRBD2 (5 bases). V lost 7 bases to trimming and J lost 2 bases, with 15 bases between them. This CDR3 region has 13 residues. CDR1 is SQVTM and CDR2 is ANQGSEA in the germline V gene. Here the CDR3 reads CSASSGTAYEQYF. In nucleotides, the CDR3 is TGCAGCGCCTCCAGCGGAACCGCCTACGAGCAGTACTTC.

The CDR3 DNA follows: TGTGCCAGCACCTCGGGGGGAGGACAGGGACCCGGGGAGCTGTTTTTT. This gives the protein CASTSGGGQGPGELFF. V is TRBV25-1 and J is TRBJ2-2, with D maybe TRBD1 (8 bases). V dropped 7 bases and J dropped 6 bases, with 21 bases sitting between them. CDR1 and CDR2 (germline): MGHDK, SYGVNS. The CDR3 is 16 residues long.

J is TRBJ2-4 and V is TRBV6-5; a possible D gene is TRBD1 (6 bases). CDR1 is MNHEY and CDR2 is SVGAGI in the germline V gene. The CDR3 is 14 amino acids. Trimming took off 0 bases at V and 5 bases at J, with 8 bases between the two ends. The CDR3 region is CASSYSNRENIQYF. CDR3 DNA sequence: TGTGCCAGCAGTTACTCCAACAGGGAAAACATTCAGTACTTC.

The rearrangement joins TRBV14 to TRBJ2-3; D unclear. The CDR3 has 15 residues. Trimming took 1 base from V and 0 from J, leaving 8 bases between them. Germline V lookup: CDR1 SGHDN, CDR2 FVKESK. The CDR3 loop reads CASSQAGPSTDTQYF. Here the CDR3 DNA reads TGTGCCAGCAGCCAAGCAGGACCCAGCACAGATACGCAGTATTTT.

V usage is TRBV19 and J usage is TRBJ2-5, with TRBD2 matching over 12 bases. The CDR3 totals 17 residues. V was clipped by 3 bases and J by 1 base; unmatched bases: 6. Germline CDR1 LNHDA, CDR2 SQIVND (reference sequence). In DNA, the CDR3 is TGTGCCAGTAGTATGCGCCGGACTAGCGGGATCCAAGAGACCCAGTACTTC. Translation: CASSMRRTSGIQETQYF.

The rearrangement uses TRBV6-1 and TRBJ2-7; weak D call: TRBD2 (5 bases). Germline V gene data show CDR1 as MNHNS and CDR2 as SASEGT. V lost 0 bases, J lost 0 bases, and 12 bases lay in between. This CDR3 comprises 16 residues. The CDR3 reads CASSEALLGVSYEQYF. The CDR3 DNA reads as TGTGCCAGCAGTGAAGCGCTTCTCGGGGTCTCCTACGAGCAGTACTTC.

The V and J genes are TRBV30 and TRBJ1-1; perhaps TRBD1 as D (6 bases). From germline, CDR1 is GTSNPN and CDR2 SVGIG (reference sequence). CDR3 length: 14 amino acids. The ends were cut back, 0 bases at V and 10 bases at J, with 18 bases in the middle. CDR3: CAWSVQGKGMRAFF. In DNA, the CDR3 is TGTGCCTGGAGTGTACAGGGTAAGGGGATGAGAGCTTTCTTT.

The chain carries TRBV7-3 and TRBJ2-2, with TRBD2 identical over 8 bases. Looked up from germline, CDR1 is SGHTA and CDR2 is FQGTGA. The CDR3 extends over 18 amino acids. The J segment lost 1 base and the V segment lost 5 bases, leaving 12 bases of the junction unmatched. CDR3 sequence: CASSPSGQLHMNTGELFF. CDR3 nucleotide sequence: TGTGCCAGCAGCCCTAGCGGGCAACTACACATGAACACCGGGGAGCTGTTTTTT.

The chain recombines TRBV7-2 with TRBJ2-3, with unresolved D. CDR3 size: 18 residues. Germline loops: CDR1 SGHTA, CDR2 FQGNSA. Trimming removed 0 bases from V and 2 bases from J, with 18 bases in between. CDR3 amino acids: CASSLAPLYDLYTDTQYF. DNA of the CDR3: TGTGCCAGCAGCTTAGCCCCCCTATATGATCTTTACACAGATACGCAGTATTTT.

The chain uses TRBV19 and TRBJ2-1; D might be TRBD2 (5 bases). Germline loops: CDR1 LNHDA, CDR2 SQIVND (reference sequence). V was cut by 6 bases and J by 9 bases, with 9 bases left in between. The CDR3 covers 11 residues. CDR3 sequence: CASSLAVEQFF. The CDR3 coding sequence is TGTGCCAGTAGCCTAGCTGTTGAGCAGTTCTTC.

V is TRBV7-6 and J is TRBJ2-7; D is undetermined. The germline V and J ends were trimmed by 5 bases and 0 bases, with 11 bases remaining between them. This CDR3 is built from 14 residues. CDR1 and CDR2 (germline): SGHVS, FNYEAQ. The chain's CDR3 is CASSVRLSSYEQYF. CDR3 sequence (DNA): TGTGCCAGCAGCGTTAGATTGAGCTCCTACGAGCAGTACTTC. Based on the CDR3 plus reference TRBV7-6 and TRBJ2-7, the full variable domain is GAGVSQSPRYKVTKRGQDVALRCDPISGHVSLYWYRQALGQGPEFLTYFNYEAQQDKSGLPNDRFSAERPEGSISTLTIQRTEQRDSAMYRCASSVRLSSYEQYFGPGTRLTVT.

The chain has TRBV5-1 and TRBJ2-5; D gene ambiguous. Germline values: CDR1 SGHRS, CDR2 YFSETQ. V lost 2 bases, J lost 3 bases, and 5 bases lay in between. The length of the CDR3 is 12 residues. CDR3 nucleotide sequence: TGCGCCAGCAGCTTCAGCAAAGAGACCCAGTACTTC. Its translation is CASSFSKETQYF.

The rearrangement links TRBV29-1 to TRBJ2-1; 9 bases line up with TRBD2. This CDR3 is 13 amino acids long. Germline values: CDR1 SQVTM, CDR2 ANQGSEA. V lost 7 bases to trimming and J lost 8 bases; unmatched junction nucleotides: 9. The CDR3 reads CSAAGTSSHEQFF. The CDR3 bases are TGCAGCGCCGCCGGGACTAGCAGCCATGAGCAGTTCTTC.

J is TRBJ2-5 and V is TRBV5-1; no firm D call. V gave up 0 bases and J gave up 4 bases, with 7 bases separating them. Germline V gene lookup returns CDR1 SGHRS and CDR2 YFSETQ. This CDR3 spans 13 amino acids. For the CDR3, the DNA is TGCGCCAGCAGCTTGGGGCCCATAGAGACCCAGTACTTC. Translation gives CASSLGPIETQYF.

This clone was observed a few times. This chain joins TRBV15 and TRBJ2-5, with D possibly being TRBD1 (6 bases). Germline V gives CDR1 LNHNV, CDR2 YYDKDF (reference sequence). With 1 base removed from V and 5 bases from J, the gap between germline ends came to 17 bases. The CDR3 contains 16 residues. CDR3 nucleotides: TGTGCCACCAGCAGAGCCACACAGGGATTTCGGGAGACCCAGTACTTC. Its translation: CATSRATQGFRETQYF.

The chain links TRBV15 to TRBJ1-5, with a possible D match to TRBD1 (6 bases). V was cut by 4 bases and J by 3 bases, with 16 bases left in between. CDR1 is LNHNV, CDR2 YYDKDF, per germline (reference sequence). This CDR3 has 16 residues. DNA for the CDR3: TGTGCCACCAGCACCCCAGGGGCAGGACACAATCAGCCCCAGCATTTT. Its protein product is CATSTPGAGHNQPQHF.

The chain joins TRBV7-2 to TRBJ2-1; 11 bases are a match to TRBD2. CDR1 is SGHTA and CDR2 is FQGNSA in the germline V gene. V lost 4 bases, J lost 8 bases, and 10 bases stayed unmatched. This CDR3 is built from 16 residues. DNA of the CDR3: TGTGCCAGCAGCTCTAAAACTAGCGGGAGAAGGGATGAGCAGTTCTTC. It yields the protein CASSSKTSGRRDEQFF.

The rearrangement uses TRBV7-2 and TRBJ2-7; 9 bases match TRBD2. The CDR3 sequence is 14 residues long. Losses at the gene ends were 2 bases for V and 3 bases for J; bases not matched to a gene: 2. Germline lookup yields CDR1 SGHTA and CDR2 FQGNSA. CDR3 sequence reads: CASSLNSGSYEQYF. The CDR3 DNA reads TGTGCCAGCAGCTTAAATAGCGGGAGCTACGAGCAGTACTTC.

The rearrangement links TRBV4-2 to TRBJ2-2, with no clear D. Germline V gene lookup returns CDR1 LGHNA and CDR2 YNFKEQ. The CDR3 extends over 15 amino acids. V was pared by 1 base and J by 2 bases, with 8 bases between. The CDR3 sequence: CASSQVDINTGELFF. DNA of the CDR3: TGTGCCAGCAGCCAAGTGGATATAAACACCGGGGAGCTGTTTTTT.

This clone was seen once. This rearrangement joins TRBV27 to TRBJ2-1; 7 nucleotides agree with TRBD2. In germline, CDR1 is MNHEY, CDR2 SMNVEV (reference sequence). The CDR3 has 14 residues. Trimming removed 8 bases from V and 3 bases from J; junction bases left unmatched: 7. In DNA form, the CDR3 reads TGTGCCAGCCCGGGCGGGAGTCGCTACAATGAGCAGTTCTTC. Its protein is CASPGGSRYNEQFF.